This T cell receptor (beta chain) was identified during a study of neurological immune-mediated disorders. Germline assignment: CDR1 SGHDN and CDR2 FVKESK. The CDR3 extends over 17 amino acids. Trimming at V came to 2 bases and at J to 4 bases, leaving 8 bases not matched to a gene. By sample fraction, this clonotype is medium-sized. From the 5' RACE reads, TCRdb called clonotypes with MiXCR, one entry per CDR3 protein. The table shows 30,000 to 45,000 distinct CDR3 sequences, with 11% occurring only once. The TCR comes from a woman aged 25 to 39 with HTLV-1-associated myelopathy (HAM/TSP). Material: CD4+ T cells from blood. The chain joins TRBV14 to TRBJ2-6; 7 bases line up with TRBD1. The chain's CDR3 is CASSQRTGGSGANVLTF. In DNA, the CDR3 is TGTGCCAGCAGCCAACGGACAGGTGGTTCGGGGGCCAACGTCCTGACTTTC. The full variable domain, its missing parts supplied by reference TRBV14 and TRBJ2-6, is EAGVTQFPSHSVIEKGQTVTLRCDPISGHDNLYWYRRVMGKEIKFLLHFVKESKQDESGMPNNRFLAERTGGTYSTLKVQPAELEDSGVYFCASSQRTGGSGANVLTFGAGSRLTVL.